Listed below are T cell receptor beta chains from one sample, sequenced in a study of CD8 T cells in Susac syndrome. TCRdb reprocessed the immunoSEQ multiplex PCR reads with MiXCR, giving one entry per CDR3 protein. Counted here are approximately 210,000 distinct CDR3 sequences, roughly 96% occurring once; the ten biggest clones make up about 0.091%. Sample: CD4+ T cells from PBMCs. The receptors derive from a human donor with multiple sclerosis. CDR3s leave out the opening cysteine and the closing phenylalanine or tryptophan. The D gene is left open where the match is weak.

V	D	CDR3
TRBV20-1	TRBD1	SARIPGSGGEQY
TRBV12-3/TRBV12-4	NA	ASSLEFQPQH
TRBV7-6	NA	ASSFTTSGEQY
TRBV3-1	NA	ASSQGDFGEQY
TRBV18	NA	ASSPPGTSYNEQF
TRBV13	NA	ASSILWTEAF
TRBV20-1	NA	SATTQYNEQF
TRBV15	TRBD2	ATSREGAGAEQY
TRBV2	NA	ASSEAGDYYGYT
TRBV5-1	NA	ASSKLNSGANVLT
TRBV29-1	NA	SVLSGGSYGYT
TRBV6-6	NA	ASSLLRDSYEQY
TRBV20-1	NA	SARDLQGGYT
TRBV29-1	NA	SVGRGSTEAF
TRBV20-1	NA	SAREDSEAF
TRBV12-3/TRBV12-4	NA	ASSLGGPAQH
TRBV16	NA	ASSQSTRAEAF
TRBV20-1	TRBD1	SADPGQKNQPQH
TRBV7-9	TRBD2	ASSLGGLANSYNEQF
TRBV9	NA	ASSVDRGYSNEQF
TRBV28	NA	ASSGNRALGDTQY
TRBV27	NA	ASSPAIGFLGYT
TRBV9	TRBD2	ASSSGLADTYEQY
TRBV3-1	NA	ASSQLDRSTYEQY
TRBV18	NA	ASSLSYNEQF
TRBV20-1	NA	SARDPRALLASTDTQY
TRBV7-8	TRBD2	ASTRTSGRTGELF
TRBV27	NA	ASSLGGNSGANVLT
TRBV5-1	TRBD2	ASSLVAGGTDEQF
TRBV7-9	NA	ASSFSLGNGYT
TRBV30	NA	AWRMTGSGNTIY
TRBV5-4	TRBD2	ASRLAGGPANEQF